This TCR beta chain was profiled in a study of cytomegalovirus exposure and HLA in healthy donors. Trimming took 3 bases from V and 4 from J; bases not matched to a gene: 8. The CDR3 is made up of 16 amino acids. Germline CDR1 is SEHNR and CDR2 is FQNEAQ (reference sequence). The study ran its PCR with 60 Vbeta and 13 Jbeta primers. As processed by the authors: Later, an analysis found 75 million to 90 million unique TCR beta chains, and 8.5 million to 12 million of these were shared. Using immunoSEQ multiplex PCR, the repertoire was profiled, and TCRdb retains in-frame clones only, with some absent. The DNA gave D and trimming, while V, J and clone size come from that table. The sample consists of around 130,000 clones, roughly 71% of them appearing once. Regarding the study as a whole: TCR beta V- and J-gene trimming was later associated with a missense DCLRE1C variant. In vitro testing confirmed a few CMV-associated chains as specific for CMV antigens.

Remarks on this clone: Antigen: not known.

What was sequenced was PBMCs. The clonotype comes from a woman aged 45-65 years in good health and CMV-seropositive. V is TRBV7-9 and J is TRBJ2-3; 9 bases line up with TRBD2. DNA for the CDR3: TGTGCCAGCAGCTTTTCCCCCCTAGCGGGGCCAGATACGCAGTATTTT. Amino acids: CASSFSPLAGPDTQYF. The variable domain in full, with the rest retrieved from reference TRBV7-9 and TRBJ2-3, is DTGVSQNPRHKITKRGQNVTFRCDPISEHNRLYWYRQTLGQGPEFLTYFQNEAQLEKSRLLSDRFSAERPKGSFSTLEIQRTEQGDSAMYLCASSFSPLAGPDTQYFGPGTRLTVL.